The table lists the clone carrying this T cell receptor beta chain with a few counts. Its antigen is unknown. The CDR3 runs to 14 residues. From germline, CDR1 is LNHNV and CDR2 YYDKDF (reference sequence). V dropped 3 bases and J dropped 5 bases, with 13 bases sitting between them. The sample is drawn from a study of T-cell memory formation after mild COVID-19. Study results and limitations: Second-wave clones that peaked on day 37 lacked confirmed SARS-CoV-2 specificity. Within pre-infection memory, some responding clones were found, suggesting cross-reactive memory joined. The main location of contracting CD4+ clones was CM and EM, and that of contracting CD8+ clones was EMRA. From day 15 to 85, contracting clones were balanced between CD4 and CD8, whereas later expanders leaned toward CD4+.

TCRdb independently ran MiXCR on the 5' RACE reads; one entry per CDR3 protein. The sample has around 130,000 distinct CDR3 sequences, around a sixth seen once. The chain has TRBV15 and TRBJ2-5, with D hard to call. Sequences were obtained from PBMCs or a T cell subset sorted from them (not recorded which). This clonotype originated in an adult woman who had mild COVID-19 (a few samples of this study predate the infection). Cell type and time point are not known. CDR3 nucleotides: TGTGCCACCAGCAGTTCCCCTGAGAGGGAGACCCAGTACTTC. Residues: CATSSSPERETQYF.